Each of the 8 T cell receptor beta chains below was sequenced from the same sample in a study of T cells in Graves' hyperthyroidism and ophthalmopathy. What was amplified from RNA transcripts were TCR beta CDR3 regions. First-round RT-PCR targeting the TCR CDR3 was performed with the HTBI primer set. TCRdb passed the multiplex PCR reads through MiXCR, listing each CDR3 protein once. The repertoire includes some 600,000 distinct CDR3 sequences, just over 45% of them detected once, and roughly 8.2% sits in the top ten. The sequencing input was peripheral blood or thyroid tissue (not recorded which). Receptor source: a woman aged 18-30 years with Graves' hyperthyroidism.

This chain connects TRBV25-1 to TRBJ1-6; D may be TRBD1 (5 bases). V lost 4 bases, J lost 7 bases, and 17 bases lay in between. This CDR3 has 16 residues. CDR1 and CDR2 from the germline V gene are MGHDK and SYGVNS. The CDR3 here is CASSGLNPGLNSPLHF. Written as DNA, the CDR3 is TGTGCCAGCAGTGGGTTAAACCCAGGGTTAAATTCACCCCTCCACTTT.

On this clonotype: It may be a read error: a sequence one base away is much more abundant. The V and J genes are TRBV2 and TRBJ1-4, with D tentatively TRBD1 (5 bases). V was clipped by 6 bases and J by 4 bases, with 12 bases between them. The CDR3 consists of 14 residues. Looked up from germline, CDR1 is SNHLY and CDR2 is FYNNEI. The CDR3 bases are TGTGCCAGCAGGGATGCAGGGAGTAATGAAAAACTGTTTTTT. Its protein is CASRDAGSNEKLFF.

This clonotype was counted between two and nine times. The gene calls are TRBV7-6 and TRBJ2-7; D gene ambiguous. Germline loops: CDR1 SGHVS, CDR2 FNYEAQ. V was pared by 8 bases and J by 6 bases, with 20 bases between. The CDR3 is 14 residues long. CDR3 nucleotides: TGTGCCAGCTCACTCCCACTCCCCTCGGGCGAGCAGTACTTC. Translated: CASSLPLPSGEQYF.

This clonotype was detected a few times. The junction departs from germline at one end; a sequencing error may be responsible. J is TRBJ1-2 and V is TRBV10-3; no clear D. Germline CDR1 ENHRY, CDR2 SYGVKD. The CDR3 contains 13 residues. The CDR3 spells CASSYSESYGYTF. CDR3 bases: TGTGCCAGCAGTTACTCGGAAAGCTATGGCTACACCTTC.

The gene calls are TRBV10-3 and TRBJ1-5, with D possibly matching TRBD1 (5 bases). The V and J ends lost 3 bases and 16 bases respectively, with 13 bases between them. The germline gives CDR1 ENHRY, CDR2 SYGVKD. The CDR3 is 11 amino acids. The CDR3 nucleotides read TGTGCCATCAGTGAAGATGGAGGGGACCATTTT. Its translation is CAISEDGGDHF.

This clonotype was found a few times. This chain uses TRBV11-3 with TRBJ1-4; D unresolved. The CDR3 contains 13 residues. The V end lost 4 bases, the J end lost 6 bases, and 9 bases lay between the germline ends. The germline gives CDR1 SGHNT, CDR2 YENEEA. The CDR3 sequence: CASSSQEYEKLFF. The CDR3 bases are TGTGCCAGCAGCTCACAAGAGTATGAAAAACTGTTTTTT.

The rearrangement joins TRBV29-1 to TRBJ1-4; D not certain. CDR1 and CDR2 from the germline V gene are SQVTM and ANQGSEA. Trimming removed 3 bases at V and 7 bases at J, with 6 bases between. The CDR3 sequence is 11 residues long. CDR3 coding DNA: TGCAGCGTTGATTCTGGTGAAAAACTGTTTTTT. Translation gives CSVDSGEKLFF.

J is TRBJ1-5 and V is TRBV7-9, with 7 bases matching TRBD1. The CDR3 length is 14 residues. After removal of 5 bases from V and 6 bases from J, the junction contained 7 bases not matched to a gene. From germline, CDR1 is SEHNR and CDR2 FQNEAQ (reference sequence). The CDR3: CASSRDSDGQPQHF. The CDR3 nucleotides are TGTGCCAGCAGCCGGGACAGCGACGGTCAGCCCCAGCATTTT.